The rows below give T cell receptor beta chains drawn from one sample of a study of OX40 agonist ivuxolimab in advanced cancers. TCRdb's table, derived via immunoSEQ multiplex PCR, lists solely in-frame clones and lacks some. The table includes around 20,000 clones, about 76% detected once. Specimen: CD4+ or CD8+ T cells sorted from blood, collected in a trial of the OX40 agonist ivuxolimab. The receptor source for this set is an adult with an advanced solid tumor such as melanoma, head and neck, liver or kidney cancer. Both conserved end residues are part of each CDR3. Each record gives: J gene, clone size, D gene, V gene, CDR3 protein, CDR3 DNA. D genes are given only for firm matches. Some rows mark clone size as missing; the rest say once, few, many or name a class of expanded clone.

j_call: TRBJ1-1
clone_size: NA
d_call: NA
v_call: TRBV9
cdr3_aa: CASSVVGGYTEAFF
cdr3_nt: TGTGCCAGCAGCGTAGTGGGAGGGTACACTGAAGCTTTCTTT

j_call: TRBJ2-7
clone_size: NA
d_call: TRBD1
v_call: TRBV30
cdr3_aa: CAWSPGQAPYEQYF
cdr3_nt: TGTGCCTGGAGCCCGGGACAGGCACCCTACGAGCAGTACTTC

j_call: TRBJ2-5
clone_size: NA
d_call: TRBD2
v_call: TRBV6-5
cdr3_aa: CASSYSGLAGWETQYF
cdr3_nt: TGTGCCAGCAGTTACTCTGGGCTAGCGGGATGGGAGACCCAGTACTTC

j_call: TRBJ2-7
clone_size: NA
d_call: TRBD1
v_call: TRBV27
cdr3_aa: CASSLGTGFYEQYF
cdr3_nt: TGTGCCAGCAGTTTAGGGACAGGGTTTTACGAGCAGTACTTC

j_call: TRBJ1-3
clone_size: NA
d_call: NA
v_call: TRBV7-8
cdr3_aa: CASSLEGPLGNTIYF
cdr3_nt: TGTGCCAGCAGCTTAGAAGGTCCGCTAGGAAACACCATATATTTT

j_call: TRBJ2-7
clone_size: few
d_call: NA
v_call: TRBV28
cdr3_aa: CASSLGSSYEQYF
cdr3_nt: TGTGCCAGCAGTTTAGGGAGCTCCTACGAGCAGTACTTC

j_call: TRBJ1-2
clone_size: NA
d_call: NA
v_call: TRBV4-1
cdr3_aa: CASARVDNIGTYGYTF
cdr3_nt: TGCGCCAGCGCAAGGGTCGACAACATCGGCACCTATGGCTACACCTTC

j_call: TRBJ1-1
clone_size: NA
d_call: NA
v_call: TRBV4-1
cdr3_aa: CASSPGPGNTEAFF
cdr3_nt: TGCGCCAGCAGCCCAGGCCCCGGGAACACTGAAGCTTTCTTT

j_call: TRBJ1-2
clone_size: medium-sized
d_call: NA
v_call: TRBV5-3
cdr3_aa: CARSLDLRTANYGYTF
cdr3_nt: TGTGCCAGAAGCTTGGATCTTAGGACAGCTAACTATGGCTACACCTTC

j_call: TRBJ2-7
clone_size: few
d_call: NA
v_call: TRBV11-2
cdr3_aa: CASSLEFTNSYEQYF
cdr3_nt: TGTGCCAGCAGCTTAGAATTCACAAACTCCTACGAGCAGTACTTC

j_call: TRBJ2-5
clone_size: NA
d_call: TRBD2
v_call: TRBV19
cdr3_aa: CASSIAGGETQYF
cdr3_nt: TGTGCCAGTAGTATAGCGGGGGGAGAGACCCAGTACTTC

j_call: TRBJ1-4
clone_size: NA
d_call: NA
v_call: TRBV27
cdr3_aa: CASSLGAFEKLFF
cdr3_nt: TGTGCCAGCAGTCTGGGGGCCTTTGAAAAACTGTTTTTT

j_call: TRBJ2-7
clone_size: NA
d_call: NA
v_call: TRBV5-4
cdr3_aa: CASSFGPATSYEQYF
cdr3_nt: TGTGCCAGCAGCTTTGGACCGGCGACCTCCTACGAGCAGTACTTC

j_call: TRBJ2-4
clone_size: NA
d_call: NA
v_call: TRBV11-2
cdr3_aa: CASSPQQYFGQNIQYF
cdr3_nt: NA

j_call: TRBJ1-1
clone_size: NA
d_call: NA
v_call: TRBV7-8
cdr3_aa: CASSFLQGTTEAFF
cdr3_nt: TGTGCCAGCAGCTTCCTACAGGGAACAACTGAAGCTTTCTTT

j_call: TRBJ2-2
clone_size: NA
d_call: NA
v_call: TRBV30
cdr3_aa: CAWGITGELFF
cdr3_nt: TGTGCCTGGGGAATCACCGGGGAGCTGTTTTTT

j_call: TRBJ1-5
clone_size: few
d_call: NA
v_call: TRBV6-6
cdr3_aa: CASSYLGDQPQHF
cdr3_nt: TGTGCCAGCAGTTACTTGGGCGATCAGCCCCAGCATTTT

j_call: TRBJ1-4
clone_size: once
d_call: NA
v_call: TRBV25-1
cdr3_aa: CASSPRGREDEKLFF
cdr3_nt: TGTGCCAGCAGTCCTAGGGGAAGGGAGGATGAAAAACTGTTTTTT

j_call: TRBJ2-3
clone_size: NA
d_call: NA
v_call: TRBV28
cdr3_aa: CASRVQGGTQYF
cdr3_nt: TGTGCCAGCAGGGTACAGGGCGGTACGCAGTATTTT

j_call: TRBJ2-7
clone_size: NA
d_call: NA
v_call: TRBV18
cdr3_aa: CASSLDRFAYEQYF
cdr3_nt: TGTGCCAGCTCACTAGACAGGTTTGCCTACGAGCAGTACTTC

j_call: TRBJ2-3
clone_size: NA
d_call: TRBD2
v_call: TRBV30
cdr3_aa: CAWRNGAGGSTDTQYF
cdr3_nt: TGTGCCTGGAGAAATGGAGCGGGGGGGAGCACAGATACGCAGTATTTT

j_call: TRBJ2-5
clone_size: few
d_call: TRBD2
v_call: TRBV7-8
cdr3_aa: CASSLGGAGGPRETQYF
cdr3_nt: TGTGCCAGCAGCTTAGGTGGTGCGGGGGGGCCCCGAGAGACCCAGTACTTC

j_call: TRBJ2-7
clone_size: NA
d_call: NA
v_call: TRBV7-6
cdr3_aa: CASSFIQGSTNEQYF
cdr3_nt: TGTGCCAGCAGCTTTATACAGGGCTCAACCAACGAGCAGTACTTC

j_call: TRBJ2-2
clone_size: few
d_call: NA
v_call: TRBV5-6
cdr3_aa: CASSLVGNRELFF
cdr3_nt: TGTGCCAGCAGCTTGGTTGGGAATCGGGAGCTGTTTTTT

j_call: TRBJ2-6
clone_size: NA
d_call: TRBD1
v_call: TRBV5-6
cdr3_aa: CASSLAGQGLYSGANVLTF
cdr3_nt: TGTGCCAGCAGCTTGGCCGGACAGGGCCTCTACTCTGGGGCCAACGTCCTGACTTTC

j_call: TRBJ2-2
clone_size: NA
d_call: TRBD1
v_call: TRBV7-8
cdr3_aa: CASSRDRGKPGELFF
cdr3_nt: TGTGCCAGCAGCCGGGACAGGGGTAAACCCGGGGAGCTGTTTTTT

j_call: TRBJ2-5
clone_size: few
d_call: TRBD2
v_call: TRBV25-1
cdr3_aa: CASSGLAGDQETQYF
cdr3_nt: TGTGCCAGCAGTGGACTAGCGGGGGACCAAGAGACCCAGTACTTC

j_call: TRBJ2-1
clone_size: NA
d_call: TRBD2
v_call: TRBV5-1
cdr3_aa: CASSYYSGNEQFF
cdr3_nt: TGCGCCAGCAGCTACTATAGCGGGAATGAGCAGTTCTTC

j_call: TRBJ2-1
clone_size: NA
d_call: TRBD2
v_call: TRBV7-9
cdr3_aa: CASSLSASGRTGNEQFF
cdr3_nt: TGTGCCAGCAGCTTAAGCGCTAGCGGGAGGACGGGCAATGAGCAGTTCTTC

j_call: TRBJ2-7
clone_size: NA
d_call: NA
v_call: TRBV11-3
cdr3_aa: CASSYRTVSSYEQYF
cdr3_nt: TGTGCCAGCAGCTACAGGACAGTTAGCTCCTACGAGCAGTACTTC

j_call: TRBJ1-1
clone_size: NA
d_call: NA
v_call: TRBV19
cdr3_aa: CASSIVGLMNTEAFF
cdr3_nt: TGTGCCAGTAGTATAGTGGGACTTATGAACACTGAAGCTTTCTTT

j_call: TRBJ2-6
clone_size: few
d_call: NA
v_call: TRBV4-1
cdr3_aa: CASSQDRGLSSGANVLTF
cdr3_nt: TGCGCCAGCAGCCAAGACAGGGGTTTGAGCTCTGGGGCCAACGTCCTGACTTTC

j_call: TRBJ1-4
clone_size: NA
d_call: NA
v_call: TRBV5-6
cdr3_aa: CASSLRGNEKLFF
cdr3_nt: TGTGCCAGCAGCTTGAGGGGGAATGAAAAACTGTTTTTT

j_call: TRBJ1-1
clone_size: NA
d_call: NA
v_call: TRBV5-1
cdr3_aa: CASRQGGEAFF
cdr3_nt: TGCGCCAGCAGACAAGGGGGTGAAGCTTTCTTT

j_call: TRBJ2-7
clone_size: NA
d_call: TRBD2
v_call: TRBV9
cdr3_aa: CASSSGAGGYEQYF
cdr3_nt: TGTGCCAGCAGCTCTGGAGCGGGAGGGTACGAGCAGTACTTC

j_call: TRBJ2-7
clone_size: few
d_call: TRBD1
v_call: TRBV4-3
cdr3_aa: CASSQDRTGPYEQYF
cdr3_nt: TGCGCCAGCAGCCAAGACAGGACAGGGCCCTACGAGCAGTACTTC

j_call: TRBJ2-1
clone_size: NA
d_call: TRBD2
v_call: TRBV5-4
cdr3_aa: CASSRTSSEQFF
cdr3_nt: TGTGCCAGCAGCCGGACTAGCAGTGAGCAGTTCTTC

j_call: TRBJ2-3
clone_size: NA
d_call: NA
v_call: TRBV27
cdr3_aa: CASSSFSTDTQYF
cdr3_nt: TGTGCCAGCAGTTCATTTAGCACAGATACGCAGTATTTT

j_call: TRBJ1-1
clone_size: NA
d_call: NA
v_call: TRBV27
cdr3_aa: CASSLVSGNPEAFF
cdr3_nt: TGTGCCAGCAGTTTAGTTTCAGGGAACCCTGAAGCTTTCTTT

j_call: TRBJ2-1
clone_size: NA
d_call: TRBD2
v_call: TRBV7-8
cdr3_aa: CASSAVIAGVVYNEQFF
cdr3_nt: TGTGCCAGCAGCGCAGTAATAGCGGGAGTCGTCTACAATGAGCAGTTCTTC

j_call: TRBJ2-3
clone_size: NA
d_call: TRBD2
v_call: TRBV27
cdr3_aa: CASFGTSGTPFIASTDTQYF
cdr3_nt: TGTGCCAGCTTCGGGACTAGCGGGACTCCTTTCATAGCCTCCACAGATACGCAGTATTTT

j_call: TRBJ1-2
clone_size: NA
d_call: NA
v_call: TRBV5-6
cdr3_aa: CASSLQGSYTF
cdr3_nt: TGTGCCAGCAGCTTGCAGGGAAGCTACACCTTC

j_call: TRBJ1-6
clone_size: NA
d_call: NA
v_call: TRBV6-5
cdr3_aa: CASPAGLRRSPLHF
cdr3_nt: TGTGCCAGTCCCGCGGGCCTCAGACGGTCACCCCTCCACTTT

j_call: TRBJ2-5
clone_size: once
d_call: TRBD2
v_call: TRBV7-9
cdr3_aa: CASSFLGGGVGETQYF
cdr3_nt: TGTGCCAGCAGCTTCCTGGGCGGGGGAGTAGGAGAGACCCAGTACTTC

j_call: TRBJ2-7
clone_size: NA
d_call: TRBD2
v_call: TRBV7-8
cdr3_aa: CASSPLRGTRAYEQYF
cdr3_nt: TGTGCCAGCAGCCCCCTTAGGGGGACTAGGGCATACGAGCAGTACTTC

j_call: TRBJ2-1
clone_size: medium-sized
d_call: NA
v_call: TRBV9
cdr3_aa: CASSVAGGREQFF
cdr3_nt: TGTGCCAGCAGCGTAGCCGGGGGAAGGGAGCAGTTCTTC

j_call: TRBJ2-1
clone_size: NA
d_call: NA
v_call: TRBV7-9
cdr3_aa: CASSHRDGPYDEQFF
cdr3_nt: TGTGCCAGCAGCCACCGGGACGGGCCCTACGATGAGCAGTTCTTC

j_call: TRBJ1-2
clone_size: NA
d_call: TRBD1
v_call: TRBV11-2
cdr3_aa: CASSYGTGVGYTF
cdr3_nt: TGTGCCAGCAGCTACGGGACAGGGGTTGGCTACACCTTC

j_call: TRBJ2-7
clone_size: once
d_call: TRBD1
v_call: TRBV6-6
cdr3_aa: CASSYSGQGPFEQYF
cdr3_nt: TGTGCCAGCAGTTACTCGGGACAGGGGCCGTTCGAGCAGTACTTC

j_call: TRBJ2-2
clone_size: NA
d_call: TRBD1
v_call: TRBV7-9
cdr3_aa: CASSGDRDTGELFF
cdr3_nt: TGTGCCAGCAGCGGGGACAGGGACACCGGGGAGCTGTTTTTT

j_call: TRBJ2-6
clone_size: once
d_call: NA
v_call: TRBV11-2
cdr3_aa: CASRGSSGANVLTF
cdr3_nt: TGTGCCAGCAGGGGGAGCTCTGGGGCCAACGTCCTGACTTTC

j_call: TRBJ1-2
clone_size: NA
d_call: NA
v_call: TRBV27
cdr3_aa: CASSSPRTSGGYTF
cdr3_nt: TGTGCCAGCAGTTCCCCGCGGACCTCGGGAGGCTACACCTTC

j_call: TRBJ2-7
clone_size: NA
d_call: TRBD1
v_call: TRBV6-9
cdr3_aa: CASSYRKGAGEQYF
cdr3_nt: TGTGCCAGCAGTTATAGAAAGGGGGCGGGCGAGCAGTACTTC

j_call: TRBJ2-2
clone_size: once
d_call: NA
v_call: TRBV6-5
cdr3_aa: CASSYVEGNTGELFF
cdr3_nt: TGTGCCAGCAGTTACGTCGAGGGAAACACCGGGGAGCTGTTTTTT

j_call: TRBJ2-7
clone_size: NA
d_call: TRBD2
v_call: TRBV6-1
cdr3_aa: CASSEIGGSNEQYF
cdr3_nt: TGTGCCAGCAGTGAAATCGGGGGGAGTAACGAGCAGTACTTC

j_call: TRBJ2-3
clone_size: few
d_call: NA
v_call: TRBV4-1
cdr3_aa: CASSQDSGGSSYTDTQYF
cdr3_nt: TGCGCCAGCAGCCAAGATTCTGGGGGCTCTAGTTACACAGATACGCAGTATTTT

j_call: TRBJ1-5
clone_size: NA
d_call: TRBD1
v_call: TRBV4-1
cdr3_aa: CASSHPPQGRNQPQHF
cdr3_nt: TGCGCCAGCAGCCACCCCCCACAGGGGCGCAATCAGCCCCAGCATTTT

j_call: TRBJ2-3
clone_size: NA
d_call: TRBD2
v_call: TRBV28
cdr3_aa: CASSPPGTSYRAGDTQYF
cdr3_nt: TGTGCCAGCAGCCCGCCCGGGACTAGCTACCGAGCGGGAGATACGCAGTATTTT